This TCR beta chain was observed in a study of regulatory T cells in long-lasting Graves disease. Noted time point: newly diagnosed GD, antithyroid drugs for less than 3 months. From PBMCs, RNA was extracted and then used to make the TCR library. Germline loops: CDR1 DFQATT, CDR2 SNEGSKA (reference sequence). This CDR3 is built from 15 residues. Trimming took 1 base from V and 4 from J; bases not matched to a gene: 6. General observations from the study: Investigators studied peripheral blood only, not thyroid tissue.

Arm-PCR of CDR3 regions and iRepertoire HTBI primers were the basis on which TCR beta libraries were built. TCRdb re-analysed the multiplex PCR reads in MiXCR, keeping a single row per CDR3 protein. Among a few hundred thousand distinct CDR3 sequences, 16% were seen once, and the ten largest hold about 27%. This clonotype was detected a few times. Antigen specificity is unknown. These data also featured in a second study, about T cells in Graves' hyperthyroidism and ophthalmopathy. That publication notes: Blood held most thyroid clonotypes expanded above 0.001 frequency. Model output signaled ophthalmopathy a median roughly 6 months ahead of onset.

The source of this sequence is a man aged 40-49 years with Graves disease. The chain is built from TRBV20-1 and TRBJ2-5; TRBD2 matches 10 bases. The sequenced sample was peripheral blood mononuclear cells (PBMCs), obtained at new diagnosis, from a patient treated with antithyroid drugs. The CDR3 is CSARGRGLALETQYF. The CDR3 coding sequence is TGCAGTGCTAGAGGGCGGGGACTAGCGTTAGAGACCCAGTACTTC.